The 21 T cell receptor beta chains below all came from one sample that was sequenced in a study of cytomegalovirus exposure and HLA in healthy donors. The repertoire was sequenced with immunoSEQ multiplex PCR; TCRdb's copy has only in-frame clones and lacks some. The sample lists about 170,000 clones, 95% to 96% seen once, with 0.89% in the top ten. The material sequenced was PBMCs. These receptors were obtained from a woman aged 18-35 years in good health and CMV-seronegative.

V is TRBV6-6 and J is TRBJ2-5; 8 nucleotides agree with TRBD1. CDR1 is MNHNY and CDR2 is SVGAGI in the germline V gene (reference sequence). There are 16 residues in the CDR3. The V segment lost 2 bases and the J segment 4 bases; nucleotides outside the gene matches: 9. CDR3 sequence: CASSYPGQGAPETQYF. In DNA form, the CDR3 reads TGTGCCAGCAGTTACCCCGGACAGGGTGCCCCAGAGACCCAGTACTTC.

The rearrangement joins TRBV2 to TRBJ2-7; TRBD1 matches 12 bases. With 5 bases clipped from V and 6 bases from J, the junction kept 5 bases outside the gene matches. The germline CDR1 and CDR2 sequences are SNHLY and FYNNEI. This CDR3 region has 14 residues. The chain's CDR3 is CASSWGTGGGEQYF. Here the CDR3 DNA reads TGTGCCAGCAGTTGGGGGACAGGGGGCGGCGAGCAGTACTTC.

This clone is a singleton in its sample. This chain links TRBV7-8 with TRBJ2-3; 9 bases fit TRBD1. J lost 4 bases, V lost 0 bases, and 2 bases had no gene match. Germline V gene sequence: CDR1 SGHVS, CDR2 FQNEAQ. The CDR3 length is 15 residues. In DNA, the CDR3 is TGTGCCAGCAGCTTAGCGGGACAGGGAGCAGATACGCAGTATTTT. Its protein is CASSLAGQGADTQYF.

J is TRBJ2-2 and V is TRBV4-2, with a possible D match to TRBD2 (6 bases). This CDR3 is built from 17 residues. V gave up 0 bases and J gave up 2 bases, with 13 bases separating them. The V gene's germline CDR1 is LGHNA and CDR2 YNFKEQ. CDR3 coding DNA: TGTGCCAGCAGCCAAGATGGGCAGGGAGGAAACACCGGGGAGCTGTTTTTT. It codes for CASSQDGQGGNTGELFF.

The gene calls are TRBV7-9 and TRBJ2-7; tentative D call: TRBD1 (7 bases). Germline values: CDR1 SEHNR, CDR2 FQNEAQ (reference sequence). Trimming left V 7 bases short and J 5 bases short, with 21 bases between. The CDR3 extends over 15 amino acids. The CDR3 region is CASTTPWQGGDEQYF. CDR3 DNA: TGTGCCAGCACCACCCCTTGGCAGGGGGGTGACGAGCAGTACTTC.

This chain connects TRBV5-1 to TRBJ1-2; 8 bases line up with TRBD1. V lost 2 bases, J lost 3 bases, and 6 bases stayed unmatched. Looked up from germline, CDR1 is SGHRS and CDR2 is YFSETQ. The CDR3 contains 15 residues. CDR3 amino acids: CASSLAGQEYYGYTF. Written as DNA, the CDR3 is TGCGCCAGCAGCTTAGCGGGACAGGAGTACTATGGCTACACCTTC. Drawing the rest from reference TRBV5-1 and TRBJ1-2, the complete variable domain is KAGVTQTPRYLIKTRGQQVTLSCSPISGHRSVSWYQQTPGQGLQFLFEYFSETQRNKGNFPGRFSGRQFSNSRSEMNVSTLELGDSALYLCASSLAGQEYYGYTFGSGTRLTVV.

V gene TRBV7-9 combines with J gene TRBJ1-3; D not resolved. V was shortened by 0 bases and J by 0 bases, with 9 bases between the two germline ends. There are 16 residues in the CDR3. Germline V gene sequence: CDR1 SEHNR, CDR2 FQNEAQ (reference sequence). This CDR3 is CASSLAAGFSGNTIYF. DNA for the CDR3: TGTGCCAGCAGCTTAGCGGCCGGGTTCTCTGGAAACACCATATATTTT. The full variable domain, its missing parts supplied by reference TRBV7-9 and TRBJ1-3, is DTGVSQNPRHKITKRGQNVTFRCDPISEHNRLYWYRQTLGQGPEFLTYFQNEAQLEKSRLLSDRFSAERPKGSFSTLEIQRTEQGDSAMYLCASSLAAGFSGNTIYFGEGSWLTVV.

The chain uses TRBV6-5 and TRBJ2-1, with D maybe TRBD2 (6 bases). The CDR3 is 14 residues long. Germline CDR1 is MNHEY and CDR2 is SVGAGI. The V gene lost 7 bases and the J gene lost 9 bases, with 19 bases spanning the gap. CDR3 DNA sequence: TGTGCCAGCACCCCCCCCCGAGCGGGCGGTGAGCAGTTCTTC. This codes for CASTPPRAGGEQFF.

This clone showed up just a few times. The chain recombines TRBV5-4 with TRBJ2-5; 10 bases are shared with TRBD2. This CDR3 has 16 amino acids. With V trimmed by 0 bases and J by 1 base, 3 bases remained unmatched. The germline gives CDR1 SGHNT, CDR2 YYREEE (reference sequence). CDR3 nucleotide sequence: TGTGCCAGCAGCTTGGGGGTAGCGGGGGGCCAAGAGACCCAGTACTTC. It yields the protein CASSLGVAGGQETQYF.

The chain is built from TRBV14 and TRBJ1-2; 9 bases are shared with TRBD1. This CDR3 has 18 residues. Germline values: CDR1 SGHDN, CDR2 FVKESK. V shed 0 bases and J 4 bases; nucleotides not matched to a gene: 12. The CDR3 DNA is TGTGCCAGCAGCCAAGATTCCCACCGGACAGGGGTAATCTATGGCTACACCTTC. It specifies CASSQDSHRTGVIYGYTF.

This chain links TRBV19 with TRBJ2-5; weak D call: TRBD2 (6 bases). The CDR3 contains 13 residues. V was pared by 9 bases and J by 1 base, with 12 bases between. The V gene's germline CDR1 is LNHDA and CDR2 SQIVND (reference sequence). Written as DNA, the CDR3 is TGTGCCAGCGGGCGGGACCTCCAAGAGACCCAGTACTTC. As protein: CASGRDLQETQYF.

Regarding this clone: The junction departs from the called germline gene at one end, perhaps through a read error. The gene calls are TRBV7-6 and TRBJ1-2; 10 nucleotides agree with TRBD1. The CDR3 length is 14 residues. Germline V CDR1 and CDR2: SGHVS, FNYEAQ. Written as DNA, the CDR3 is TGTGCCAGCAGCTTAGGACAGGGGGCGGCGGAATTTTACTTC. Translation gives CASSLGQGAAEFYF.

The chain uses TRBV11-2 and TRBJ2-7; no reliable D call. The germline V gene has CDR1 SGHAT and CDR2 FQNNGV. CDR3 length: 15 residues. V was shortened by 2 bases and J by 0 bases, with 11 bases between the two germline ends. CDR3 DNA sequence: TGTGCCAGCAGCTTATTCGGCCCTAGCTCCTACGAGCAGTACTTC. Its translation: CASSLFGPSSYEQYF.

Note on this clone: The same CDR3 arises from other DNA sequences in this sample as well. The J gene is TRBJ1-2, the V gene TRBV5-1; TRBD1 is a possible D gene (6 bases). The CDR3 contains 13 residues. The V end lost 0 bases, the J end lost 5 bases, and 8 bases lay between the germline ends. Per the germline V gene, CDR1 is SGHRS and CDR2 is YFSETQ. CDR3 DNA sequence: TGCGCCAGCAGCTTGGGGACAGCTTATGGCTACACCTTC. The encoded protein is CASSLGTAYGYTF.

This chain links TRBV13 with TRBJ2-2, with D possibly TRBD1 on 6 matching bases. V was trimmed by 8 bases and J by 4 bases, leaving 14 bases between them. The CDR3 is made up of 14 amino acids. The germline CDR1 and CDR2 sequences are PRHDT and FYEKMQ (reference sequence). The CDR3 sequence is CASRGRGGTGELFF. The CDR3 bases are TGTGCCAGCCGGGGCAGGGGCGGCACCGGGGAGCTGTTTTTT.

This chain links TRBV5-3 with TRBJ1-2; 12 bases map to TRBD1. TRBV5-3 carries the ORF label, with uncertain function. V gave up 4 bases and J gave up 5 bases; unmatched junction bases: 12. The CDR3 is 17 residues long. As DNA, the CDR3 is TGTGCCAGAAGCACCGGAACCGGGACAGGGGGCGAATATGGCTACACCTTC. This codes for CARSTGTGTGGEYGYTF.

The chain uses TRBV5-1 and TRBJ2-7; possible D gene TRBD1, 6 bases. Per the germline V gene, CDR1 is SGHRS and CDR2 is YFSETQ. This CDR3 comprises 14 residues. Trimming cost V 1 base and J 2 bases, with 10 bases left between them. The CDR3 DNA reads TGCGCCAGCAGCTTGACCGACAGGACCTACGAGCAGTACTTC. This codes for CASSLTDRTYEQYF. Filled out from reference TRBV5-1 and TRBJ2-7, the complete variable domain reads KAGVTQTPRYLIKTRGQQVTLSCSPISGHRSVSWYQQTPGQGLQFLFEYFSETQRNKGNFPGRFSGRQFSNSRSEMNVSTLELGDSALYLCASSLTDRTYEQYFGPGTRLTVT.

The sample holds one count of this clone. The genes are TRBV7-6 and TRBJ2-3; D uncertain. The V gene lost 5 bases and the J gene lost 4 bases, with 10 bases spanning the gap. The CDR3 consists of 13 residues. Per germline, CDR1 SGHVS and CDR2 FNYEAQ. CDR3: CASSPRRADTQYF. In DNA form, the CDR3 reads TGTGCCAGCAGCCCTAGACGAGCAGATACGCAGTATTTT.

The chain joins TRBV9 to TRBJ1-3; no reliable D call. The CDR3 is made up of 14 amino acids. Trimming shortened V by 4 bases and J by 0 bases, and 8 bases separated the two germline ends. Germline CDR1 SGDLS, CDR2 YYNGEE. CDR3 DNA sequence: TGTGCCAGCAGCCTCGACAACTCTGGAAACACCATATATTTT. Its protein is CASSLDNSGNTIYF.

The chain joins TRBV9 to TRBJ2-3, with TRBD2 matching over 9 bases. The junction had 6 bases not matched to a gene; V was cut back by 0 bases and J by 4 bases. The CDR3 spans 16 residues. CDR1 SGDLS and CDR2 YYNGEE come from the germline V gene. The CDR3 nucleotides are TGTGCCAGCAGCGTAGGTTTAGCGGGGGACGCAGATACGCAGTATTTT. Translated: CASSVGLAGDADTQYF.

V is TRBV5-6 and J is TRBJ1-4, with 7 positions matching TRBD1. CDR3 length equals 15 residues. CDR1 is SGHDT, CDR2 YYEEEE, per germline. After removal of 4 bases from V and 8 bases from J, the junction contained 11 bases not matched to a gene. In DNA form, the CDR3 reads TGTGCCAGCAGCGGCGCCGGCAGGGGGAAAGAAAAACTGTTTTTT. It translates to CASSGAGRGKEKLFF.